Following are 18 T cell receptor beta chains from one sample sequenced in a study of T cells after yellow fever vaccination. TCRdb passed the 5' RACE reads through MiXCR, listing each CDR3 protein once. This table holds around 230,000 distinct CDR3 sequences, approximately 6.8% found once. The sample consisted of CD4+ T cells sorted from PBMCs, taken on the day of the yellow fever booster vaccination. Source of these receptors: a man aged 25-45 years who received the YFV17D yellow fever vaccine.

This clonotype was observed a handful of times. The V gene is TRBV18, the J gene TRBJ2-5; 7 positions agree with TRBD2. This CDR3 has 13 residues. CDR1 and CDR2 from the germline V gene are KGHSH and LQKENI. V shed 5 bases and J 5 bases; nucleotides not matched to a gene: 5. CDR3 protein: CASSSGAGETQYF. CDR3 DNA sequence: TGTGCCAGCTCATCGGGAGCGGGGGAGACCCAGTACTTC.

The CDR3, as DNA: TGCAGCGTTGGGGGCTACGAGCAGTACTTC. This codes for CSVGGYEQYF. V is TRBV29-1 and J is TRBJ2-7; no clear D gene. From germline, CDR1 is SQVTM and CDR2 ANQGSEA. V lost 4 bases and J lost 3, with 4 bases in between. The CDR3 is 10 residues long.

The chain couples TRBV12-3 or TRBV12-4 to TRBJ2-7; D is ambiguous. This CDR3 has 14 residues. Trimming took off 5 bases at V and 3 bases at J, with 14 bases between the two ends. Here the CDR3 DNA reads TGTGCCAGCAGTCCCGGGCCCTCCCGCTACGAGCAGTACTTC. Amino acids: CASSPGPSRYEQYF.

This clonotype came up many times. J is TRBJ2-5 and V is TRBV2, with 9 bases that match TRBD1. This CDR3 is 14 amino acids long. Trimming removed 6 bases from V and 5 bases from J; junction bases left unmatched: 7. Germline V gene sequence: CDR1 SNHLY, CDR2 FYNNEI. CDR3 in amino acids: CASSDRDRAETQYF. DNA for the CDR3: TGTGCCAGCAGCGACCGGGACAGGGCCGAGACCCAGTACTTC.

As regards this clonotype: One junction end disagrees with the germline gene, perhaps due to a read error. The chain carries TRBV27 and TRBJ2-7; 7 nucleotides match TRBD2. CDR3 length: 13 amino acids. Germline lookup yields CDR1 MNHEY and CDR2 SMNVEV (reference sequence). As DNA, the CDR3 is TGTGCCAGCAGTTTCCGGGGGGTACTAGTTACGCACTTC. It specifies CASSFRGVLVTHF.

The gene calls are TRBV7-3 and TRBJ2-7; 7 bases align to TRBD2. Germline V lookup: CDR1 SGHTA, CDR2 FQGTGA. The CDR3 has 15 residues. V gave up 1 base and J gave up 3 bases; unmatched junction bases: 6. The CDR3 here is CASSLMGGRSYEQYF. Written as DNA, the CDR3 is TGTGCCAGCAGCTTAATGGGGGGGAGGAGCTACGAGCAGTACTTC.

The rearrangement joins TRBV7-9 to TRBJ1-3; TRBD1 aligns across 7 bases. Trimming took 4 bases from V and 2 from J; bases not matched to a gene: 5. The germline CDR1 and CDR2 sequences are SEHNR and FQNEAQ (reference sequence). The CDR3 runs 15 residues. The CDR3 nucleotides are TGTGCCAGCAGCTGGCGGACAGGCGCTGGAAACACCATATATTTT. It codes for CASSWRTGAGNTIYF.

This clonotype was seen a few times. The gene calls are TRBV20-1 and TRBJ2-1; the D gene is possibly TRBD2 (7 bases). CDR1 and CDR2 from the germline V gene are DFQATT and SNEGSKA (reference sequence). The CDR3 is 11 residues long. CDR3 amino acids: CSGRGGDPQFF. CDR3 nucleotides: TGCAGCGGACGAGGGGGGGACCCGCAGTTCTTC.

This clonotype was recorded at least ten times. The chain joins TRBV7-2 to TRBJ2-6; 7 bases align to TRBD1. The CDR3 extends over 15 amino acids. V lost 6 bases, J lost 4 bases, and 6 bases stayed unmatched. CDR1 SGHTA and CDR2 FQGNSA come from the germline V gene. Here the CDR3 DNA reads TGTGCCAGCAGTCCCAGGGGGTCCGGGGCCAACGTCCTGACTTTC. As protein: CASSPRGSGANVLTF.

This clonotype was detected only a few times. The DNA of the CDR3 is TGTGCCAGCAGCCCGACTGCGGGCGATGAGCAGTTCTTC. It is translated as CASSPTAGDEQFF. This chain links TRBV7-3 with TRBJ2-1, with D possibly being TRBD2 (5 bases). CDR1 is SGHTA and CDR2 is FQGTGA in the germline V gene. The ends were cut back, 5 bases at V and 8 bases at J, with 13 bases in the middle. The length of the CDR3 is 13 residues.

Comment on this clonotype: This sequence may be a read error, since a much larger clone differs from it by one base. This CDR3 reads CASRANGLAGAYEQNF. In DNA, the CDR3 is TGTGCCAGCAGAGCGAACGGACTAGCGGGGGCCTACGAGCAGAACTTC. V gene TRBV6-1 combines with J gene TRBJ2-7, with 13 bases identical to TRBD2. The CDR3 length is 16 residues. Germline values: CDR1 MNHNS, CDR2 SASEGT.

The V and J genes are TRBV5-1 and TRBJ2-5, with D possibly matching TRBD1 (5 bases). From germline, CDR1 is SGHRS and CDR2 YFSETQ. V was cut by 4 bases and J by 5 bases, with 18 bases left in between. This CDR3 is built from 15 residues. The chain's CDR3 is CASSIKPGSGETQYF. In DNA, the CDR3 is TGCGCCAGCAGCATAAAACCAGGGTCAGGGGAGACCCAGTACTTC.

This clonotype was counted many times. The chain has TRBV5-4 and TRBJ2-1; 8 bases map to TRBD1. CDR1 and CDR2 from the germline V gene are SGHNT and YYREEE (reference sequence). V shed 2 bases, J shed 9 bases, and the junction held 4 bases outside the gene matches. The CDR3 is made up of 13 amino acids. The CDR3 DNA follows: TGTGCCAGCAGCTTCACAGGGGGGCTTGAGCAGTTCTTC. Protein: CASSFTGGLEQFF.

This clonotype was counted at least ten times. The chain has TRBV5-1 and TRBJ2-1, with 12 bases identical to TRBD2. The J segment lost 0 bases and the V segment lost 4 bases, leaving 8 bases of the junction unmatched. CDR3 length: 18 residues. The germline CDR1 and CDR2 sequences are SGHRS and YFSETQ. The CDR3 sequence is CASSPGLAGLPSYNEQFF. The CDR3 nucleotides are TGCGCCAGCAGCCCCGGACTAGCGGGACTTCCCTCCTACAATGAGCAGTTCTTC.

This clonotype was seen at least ten times. The chain carries TRBV7-2 and TRBJ2-3; D may be TRBD1 (6 bases). Germline lookup yields CDR1 SGHTA and CDR2 FQGNSA. The CDR3 covers 14 residues. V gave up 4 bases and J gave up 5 bases, with 13 bases separating them. This CDR3 is CASSSTRGRDTQYF. The CDR3 region has the DNA TGTGCCAGCAGCTCTACCAGGGGCCGAGATACGCAGTATTTT.

The table lists this clonotype with many counts. The chain combines TRBV12-3 or TRBV12-4 with TRBJ2-1; 10 nucleotides match TRBD2. CDR3 length: 15 amino acids. V was pared by 6 bases and J by 3 bases, with 5 bases of the junction left unmatched. CDR3 DNA sequence: TGTGCCAGCAGGGGGACTAGCGTGAGCTACAATGAGCAGTTCTTC. Translating it yields CASRGTSVSYNEQFF.

This CDR3 reads CASSQVWSSYNEQFF. The CDR3 bases are TGCGCCAGCAGCCAAGTATGGAGCTCCTACAATGAGCAGTTCTTC. V gene TRBV4-1 combines with J gene TRBJ2-1; D is undetermined. Germline CDR1 reads MGHRA; CDR2 reads YSYEKL. Between the trimmed V and J ends, which lost 1 base and 0 bases, there was a span of 7 bases. The CDR3 totals 15 residues.

This clonotype has a handful of counts. V is TRBV7-9 and J is TRBJ1-6; D is possibly TRBD1 (6 bases). Germline V gives CDR1 SEHNR, CDR2 FQNEAQ (reference sequence). There are 15 residues in the CDR3. Trimming removed 2 bases from V and 10 bases from J, with 15 bases in between. CDR3: CASSLRVRGRSPLHF. The DNA of the CDR3 is TGTGCCAGCAGCTTAAGGGTCAGGGGTCGGTCACCCCTCCACTTT. Full variable domain (missing parts from reference TRBV7-9 and TRBJ1-6): DTGVSQNPRHKITKRGQNVTFRCDPISEHNRLYWYRQTLGQGPEFLTYFQNEAQLEKSRLLSDRFSAERPKGSFSTLEIQRTEQGDSAMYLCASSLRVRGRSPLHFGNGTRLTVT.